These 23 T cell receptor beta chains came from one sample sequenced in a study of cytomegalovirus exposure and HLA in healthy donors. The primer mix had 60 Vbeta and 13 Jbeta primers. Assay: immunoSEQ multiplex PCR; the TCRdb copy retains only in-frame clones and omits some. The repertoire has about 160,000 clones, around four fifths of them found once; the top ten carry roughly 10%. Material: PBMCs. The receptors here all came from a man aged 18 to 30 in good health and CMV-seropositive.

The chain carries TRBV5-6 and TRBJ2-7, with a weak D call TRBD2 (6 bases). The CDR3 totals 15 residues. Germline lookup yields CDR1 SGHDT and CDR2 YYEEEE. Trimming cost V 4 bases and J 0 bases, with 14 bases left between them. The CDR3 coding sequence is TGTGCCAGCAGCACGAGGGACGGGAGCTCCTACGAGCAGTACTTC. Amino acids: CASSTRDGSSYEQYF.

This sequence joins TRBV2 and TRBJ2-3; D is perhaps TRBD2 (5 bases). Deletions cut 5 bases from V and 1 base from J, with 13 bases between. Germline-derived CDR1 and CDR2 are SNHLY and FYNNEI. The CDR3 loop spans 15 amino acids. For the CDR3, the DNA is TGTGCCAGCAGTCTAACTAGTGGTGGCACAGATACGCAGTATTTT. It translates to CASSLTSGGTDTQYF.

The chain carries TRBV15 and TRBJ2-1, with TRBD1 matching over 8 bases. J gave up 4 bases and V 3 bases, and 5 bases lay outside the gene matches. The CDR3 extends over 15 amino acids. CDR1 and CDR2 (germline): LNHNV, YYDKDF (reference sequence). This CDR3 is CATSSGQGWYNEQFF. The CDR3 DNA is TGTGCCACCAGCAGCGGACAGGGTTGGTACAATGAGCAGTTCTTC.

This chain uses TRBV11-2 with TRBJ1-1, with a possible D match to TRBD1 (5 bases). Germline assignment: CDR1 SGHAT and CDR2 FQNNGV. With 2 bases removed from V and 0 bases from J, the gap between germline ends came to 7 bases. CDR3 length equals 14 residues. The CDR3 region is CASSLQGMNTEAFF. Written as DNA, the CDR3 is TGTGCCAGCAGCTTACAGGGAATGAACACTGAAGCTTTCTTT.

The chain uses TRBV4-1 and TRBJ2-3; D gene uncertain. The length of the CDR3 is 13 residues. V lost 4 bases and J 4 bases, leaving 9 bases between the germline ends. The germline CDR1 and CDR2 sequences are MGHRA and YSYEKL. As DNA, the CDR3 is TGCGCCAGCAGCCTAGTCTACTCAGATACGCAGTATTTT. Its translation is CASSLVYSDTQYF.

This chain's CDR3 is CASSTGQGGRETQYF. The DNA for the CDR3 is TGTGCCAGCAGCACCGGACAGGGGGGGAGGGAGACCCAGTACTTC. The rearrangement uses TRBV13 and TRBJ2-5; 10 bases match TRBD1. Trimming cost V 5 bases and J 5 bases; bases outside gene matches: 8. Germline V gene sequence: CDR1 PRHDT, CDR2 FYEKMQ (reference sequence). The CDR3 sequence is 15 residues long.

This clone was counted a few times. The CDR3 nucleotides are TGTGCCAGCACTTGGACAGCCAACACTGAAGCTTTCTTT. This translates into CASTWTANTEAFF. This chain uses TRBV28 with TRBJ1-1; a possible D gene is TRBD1 (6 bases). Per the germline V gene, CDR1 is MDHEN and CDR2 is SYDVKM. Trimming pared 7 bases from V and 2 bases from J, leaving 11 bases between. The CDR3 extends over 13 amino acids.

This chain uses TRBV18 with TRBJ2-6; TRBD2 matches at 7 bases. The germline gives CDR1 KGHSH, CDR2 LQKENI. Trimming took 3 bases from V and 0 from J; bases not matched to a gene: 2. The CDR3 runs 16 residues. The CDR3 DNA reads TGTGCCAGCTCACCCAGGGAGGGCTCTGGGGCCAACGTCCTGACTTTC. Amino acid sequence: CASSPREGSGANVLTF.

This clone was detected only a few times. This chain connects TRBV14 to TRBJ1-3; D is unclear. CDR1 SGHDN and CDR2 FVKESK come from the germline V gene. This CDR3 contains 19 residues. The V and J ends lost 4 bases and 1 base respectively, with 23 bases between them. Here the CDR3 reads CASSLPMNITEISGNTIYF. The CDR3, as DNA: TGTGCCAGCAGCCTTCCCATGAACATTACGGAGATTTCTGGAAACACCATATATTTT.

The V gene is TRBV7-6, the J gene TRBJ1-2; 11 nucleotides align to TRBD1. Trimming cost V 5 bases and J 2 bases; bases outside gene matches: 4. Germline assignment: CDR1 SGHVS and CDR2 FNYEAQ. The CDR3 sequence is 15 residues long. DNA for the CDR3: TGTGCCAGCAGCGCCGGGACAGGGGGGAACTATGGCTACACCTTC. Its protein is CASSAGTGGNYGYTF.

This clone has more than one count but fewer than ten. J is TRBJ2-5 and V is TRBV19, with D hard to call. With the DNA end fitting TRBJ2-7 better, the J assignment may be wrong. The CDR3 consists of 13 residues. Looked up from germline, CDR1 is LNHDA and CDR2 is SQIVND (reference sequence). The CDR3 DNA is TGTGCCAGTAGTATGTACTTGTTCTACGAGCAGTACTTC. Translation: CASSMYLFYEQYF.

The J gene is TRBJ1-2, the V gene TRBV5-6, with 9 bases aligning to TRBD1. The CDR3 loop spans 14 amino acids. CDR1 is SGHDT, CDR2 YYEEEE, per germline. V was clipped by 4 bases and J by 2 bases; unmatched bases: 3. CDR3 bases: TGTGCCAGCAGCCCGGGACAGGGAAACTATGGCTACACCTTC. Amino acids: CASSPGQGNYGYTF.

The J gene is TRBJ1-1, the V gene TRBV25-1, with D tentatively TRBD1 (6 bases). CDR3 length equals 13 residues. The V gene lost 5 bases and the J gene lost 4 bases, with 11 bases spanning the gap. Germline lookup yields CDR1 MGHDK and CDR2 SYGVNS. CDR3 DNA sequence: TGTGCCAGCAGTCCAGGGGATATCACTGAAGCTTTCTTT. Translating it yields CASSPGDITEAFF.

This chain joins TRBV7-2 and TRBJ2-4; 7 bases map to TRBD1. Trimming took 2 bases from V and 4 from J; bases not matched to a gene: 8. The CDR3 length is 16 residues. Germline-derived CDR1 and CDR2 are SGHTA and FQGNSA. The CDR3 reads CASSLNLPGQKNIQYF. The CDR3 coding sequence is TGTGCCAGCAGCTTAAATCTTCCGGGACAGAAAAACATTCAGTACTTC.

About this clone itself: This sample also contains other DNA sequences that code for the same CDR3. This rearrangement joins TRBV2 to TRBJ2-5; no clear D gene. Trimming shortened V by 6 bases and J by 5 bases, and 7 bases separated the two germline ends. CDR1 is SNHLY, CDR2 FYNNEI, per germline. The length of the CDR3 is 11 residues. This CDR3 is CASSVLETQYF. The CDR3 DNA sequence: TGTGCCAGCAGCGTCCTGGAGACCCAGTACTTC. Full variable domain (missing parts from reference TRBV2 and TRBJ2-5): EPEVTQTPSHQVTQMGQEVILRCVPISNHLYFYWYRQILGQKVEFLVSFYNNEISEKSEIFDDQFSVERPDGSNFTLKIRSTKLEDSAMYFCASSVLETQYFGPGTRLLVL.

This clone turned up a few times. The V call is TRBV10-3, the J call TRBJ2-1; 8 nucleotides match TRBD1. Trimming cost V 2 bases and J 1 base; bases outside gene matches: 10. This CDR3 spans 18 amino acids. The germline V gene encodes CDR1 ENHRY and CDR2 SYGVKD. CDR3 amino acids: CAISEPGAGGLSYNEQFF. CDR3 sequence (DNA): TGTGCCATCAGTGAGCCCGGTGCAGGGGGCCTATCCTACAATGAGCAGTTCTTC.

The chain is built from TRBV7-2 and TRBJ1-2; TRBD1 might be the D (6 bases). V shed 3 bases and J shed 13 bases, with 18 bases lying between them. The length of the CDR3 is 13 residues. Germline V gene lookup returns CDR1 SGHTA and CDR2 FQGNSA. The DNA for the CDR3 is TGTGCCAGCAGCTTCGATGAGGGGGATGATACCACCTTC. Translated, it gives CASSFDEGDDTTF.

The chain recombines TRBV21-1 with TRBJ1-5. TRBV21-1 is noted as a pseudogene. The CDR3 is made up of 15 amino acids. The CDR3 here is CASSLVRRGNQPQHF. For the CDR3, the DNA is TGTGCCAGCAGTCTTGTACGGAGGGGCAATCAGCCCCAGCATTTT.

The V and J genes are TRBV4-2 and TRBJ2-3; 7 bases fit TRBD2. V shed 4 bases and J 7 bases; nucleotides not matched to a gene: 11. There are 15 residues in the CDR3. CDR1 is LGHNA, CDR2 YNFKEQ, per germline. The CDR3 coding sequence is TGTGCCAGCAGCCCAAGTGGGGGGGGGACGAATACGCAGTATTTT. Protein sequence: CASSPSGGGTNTQYF.

The chain combines TRBV11-2 with TRBJ2-2; TRBD2 matches at 8 bases. Germline V gene lookup returns CDR1 SGHAT and CDR2 FQNNGV. V shed 4 bases and J 6 bases; nucleotides not matched to a gene: 19. The CDR3 has 19 residues. The CDR3 protein is CASSWGLVGAGGDSGELFF. CDR3 DNA sequence: TGTGCCAGCAGCTGGGGACTAGTGGGGGCCGGGGGGGATTCCGGGGAGCTGTTTTTT. The variable domain in full, completed from reference TRBV11-2 and TRBJ2-2, reads EAGVAQSPRYKIIEKRQSVAFWCNPISGHATLYWYQQILGQGPKLLIQFQNNGVVDDSQLPKDRFSAERLKGVDSTLKIQPAKLEDSAVYLCASSWGLVGAGGDSGELFFGEGSRLTVL.

V is TRBV7-8 and J is TRBJ2-7, with TRBD1 matching over 7 bases. The J segment lost 4 bases and the V segment lost 0 bases, leaving 6 bases of the junction unmatched. The length of the CDR3 is 15 residues. Germline loops: CDR1 SGHVS, CDR2 FQNEAQ. The CDR3, as DNA: TGTGCCAGCAGCTTAGCCAGGGACAGCAGGTACGAGCAGTACTTC. Its protein is CASSLARDSRYEQYF.

This chain's CDR3 is CASSPDPGGNQPQHF. The CDR3 DNA reads TGTGCCAGCAGCCCTGACCCAGGGGGCAATCAGCCCCAGCATTTT. The chain combines TRBV27 with TRBJ1-5; the D gene is possibly TRBD1 (6 bases). The germline V and J ends were trimmed by 6 bases and 2 bases, with 14 bases remaining between them. Germline CDR1 reads MNHEY; CDR2 reads SMNVEV (reference sequence). This CDR3 spans 15 amino acids.

This clone has just one count. The gene calls are TRBV7-9 and TRBJ2-5; 7 nucleotides line up with TRBD1. The CDR3 extends over 14 amino acids. Germline-derived CDR1 and CDR2 are SEHNR and FQNEAQ (reference sequence). V was pared by 6 bases and J by 3 bases, with 7 bases of the junction left unmatched. CDR3 loop: CASRTSGTEETQYF. The CDR3, as DNA: TGTGCCAGCAGGACCTCCGGGACAGAAGAGACCCAGTACTTC.